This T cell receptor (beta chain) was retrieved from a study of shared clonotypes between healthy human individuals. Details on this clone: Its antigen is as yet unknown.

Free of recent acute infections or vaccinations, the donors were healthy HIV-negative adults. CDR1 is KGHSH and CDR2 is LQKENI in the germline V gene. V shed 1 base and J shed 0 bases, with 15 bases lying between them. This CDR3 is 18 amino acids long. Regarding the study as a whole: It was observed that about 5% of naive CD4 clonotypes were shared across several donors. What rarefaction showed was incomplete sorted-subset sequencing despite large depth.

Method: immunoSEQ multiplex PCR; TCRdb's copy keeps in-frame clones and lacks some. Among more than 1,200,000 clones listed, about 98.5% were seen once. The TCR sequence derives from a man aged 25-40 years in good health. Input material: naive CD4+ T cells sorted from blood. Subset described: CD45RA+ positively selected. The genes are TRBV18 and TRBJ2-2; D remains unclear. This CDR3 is CASSPLDVGGANTGELFF. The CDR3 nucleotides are TGTGCCAGCTCACCACTGGACGTCGGCGGAGCGAACACCGGGGAGCTGTTTTTT.